The 27 T cell receptor beta chains listed next were all sequenced from one sample in a study of blood T cell repertoires in COVID-19. Generated by immunoSEQ multiplex PCR, the TCRdb table keeps only in-frame clones and is missing some. Of some 110,000 clones in the sample, roughly 80% were seen once. Material for sequencing was peripheral blood. These receptors were collected from a man between 65 and 79 years old with acute or convalescent COVID-19.

This clone was seen just once. V and J are TRBV18 and TRBJ2-1, with TRBD1 identical over 11 bases. The CDR3 length is 16 residues. The ends lost 5 bases at V and 5 bases at J; junction bases unmatched: 8. The germline CDR1 and CDR2 sequences are KGHSH and LQKENI. Here the CDR3 reads CASSTQRTGGDNEQFF. In DNA, the CDR3 is TGTGCCAGCTCAACTCAGAGGACAGGGGGCGACAATGAGCAGTTCTTC.

The chain carries TRBV5-4 and TRBJ1-1; 9 positions match TRBD1. V gave up 4 bases and J gave up 10 bases; unmatched junction bases: 11. Per the germline V gene, CDR1 is SGHNT and CDR2 is YYREEE (reference sequence). The CDR3 consists of 14 residues. The CDR3 DNA is TGTGCCAGCAGCCCAGACCTGGACAGGGGTTTAGCTTTCTTT. Translated, it gives CASSPDLDRGLAFF.

The chain combines TRBV23-1 with TRBJ2-5; a possible D gene is TRBD1 (6 bases). Being an ORF, TRBV23-1 has a function that is uncertain. CDR3 length equals 13 residues. Trimming removed 4 bases from V and 5 bases from J, with 11 bases in between. The CDR3 DNA reads as TGCGCCAGCAGTCCGCAGGGGCTGGAGACCCAGTACTTC. Translated, it gives CASSPQGLETQYF.

Note on this clone: At one boundary the junction diverges from the germline segment, which might be a read error. The rearrangement links TRBV27 to TRBJ2-1, with D possibly being TRBD1 (6 bases). CDR1 MNHEY and CDR2 SMNVEV come from the germline V gene (reference sequence). This CDR3 contains 14 residues. CDR3 protein: CASSLSTGYNEQFF. DNA for the CDR3: TGTGCCAGCAGTCTATCGACAGGATACAATGAGCAGTTCTTC.

The chain has TRBV10-3 and TRBJ2-7, with a weak D call TRBD2 (6 bases). The V gene lost 0 bases and the J gene lost 3 bases, with 9 bases spanning the gap. This CDR3 has 14 residues. Germline values: CDR1 ENHRY, CDR2 SYGVKD. CDR3 in amino acids: CAISESSGSYEQYF. The CDR3, as DNA: TGTGCCATCAGTGAGTCGTCCGGGAGCTACGAGCAGTACTTC.

This sequence joins TRBV19 and TRBJ1-5; TRBD1 agrees at 7 bases. Trimming took 10 bases from V and 0 from J; bases not matched to a gene: 3. The germline CDR1 and CDR2 sequences are LNHDA and SQIVND (reference sequence). The CDR3 has 13 amino acids. The CDR3 DNA reads TGTGCCACGGGACAGAATAGCAATCAGCCCCAGCATTTT. Translated: CATGQNSNQPQHF.

The J gene is TRBJ1-1, the V gene TRBV7-2; D is uncertain. V was shortened by 5 bases and J by 0 bases, with 13 bases between the two germline ends. The V gene's germline CDR1 is SGHTA and CDR2 FQGNSA. CDR3 length equals 15 residues. The CDR3 DNA sequence: TGTGCCAGCAGCACCAGGATAGGCATGAACACTGAAGCTTTCTTT. Protein sequence: CASSTRIGMNTEAFF.

This chain's CDR3 is CASSVKADIQYF. As DNA, the CDR3 is TGTGCCAGCTCGGTGAAGGCGGACATTCAGTACTTC. This chain joins TRBV6-5 and TRBJ2-4; D not resolved. V shed 8 bases and J shed 8 bases, with 13 bases lying between them. CDR1 is MNHEY and CDR2 is SVGAGI in the germline V gene. This CDR3 is 12 amino acids long.

V is TRBV3-1 (or the pseudogene TRBV3-2) and J is TRBJ2-6; D gene uncertain. Germline loops: CDR1 LGHDT, CDR2 YNNKEL (reference sequence). The CDR3 is 12 residues long. Trimming stripped 8 bases from V and 4 bases from J, with 6 bases between. The CDR3: CASSSGANVLTF. The CDR3 DNA sequence: TGTGCCAGCTCTTCCGGGGCCAACGTCCTGACTTTC.

The J gene is TRBJ2-7, the V gene TRBV6-5; D unresolved. Germline V gene lookup returns CDR1 MNHEY and CDR2 SVGAGI. Trimming shortened V by 8 bases and J by 2 bases, and 10 bases separated the two germline ends. The CDR3 sequence is 12 residues long. This CDR3 is CASRLTTYEQYF. CDR3 in DNA: TGTGCCAGCCGATTAACAACCTACGAGCAGTACTTC.

V and J are TRBV19 and TRBJ1-5; 7 positions agree with TRBD1. The CDR3 is 16 amino acids. J was trimmed by 4 bases and V by 8 bases; bases with no gene match: 14. Germline lookup yields CDR1 LNHDA and CDR2 SQIVND (reference sequence). CDR3 nucleotide sequence: TGTGCCAGTTCAAAGACAGGGTTTGAGGGTAATCAGCCCCAGCATTTT. Translated, it gives CASSKTGFEGNQPQHF.

The chain has TRBV3-1 (or the pseudogene TRBV3-2) and TRBJ1-1; 8 nucleotides match TRBD1. The germline gives CDR1 LGHDT, CDR2 YNNKEL (reference sequence). V shed 1 base and J 4 bases; nucleotides not matched to a gene: 2. The CDR3 runs 14 residues. The CDR3 region has the DNA TGTGCCAGCAGCCAAGGGACAGGGCCCACTGAAGCTTTCTTT. Protein sequence: CASSQGTGPTEAFF.

This chain links TRBV7-9 with TRBJ2-4; D is possibly TRBD2 (5 bases). V lost 5 bases and J lost 10, with 15 bases in between. This CDR3 region has 13 residues. Germline values: CDR1 SEHNR, CDR2 FQNEAQ (reference sequence). The CDR3: CASSGGRSGIQYF. The CDR3 bases are TGTGCCAGCAGCGGAGGAAGAAGTGGGATTCAGTACTTC.

Only one count was recorded for this clone. The chain joins TRBV5-4 to TRBJ2-3, with D hard to call. Trimming stripped 4 bases from V and 2 bases from J, with 14 bases between. The CDR3 length is 15 residues. Per germline, CDR1 SGHNT and CDR2 YYREEE (reference sequence). CDR3 in amino acids: CASSPSLGSTDTQYF. CDR3 nucleotide sequence: TGTGCCAGCAGCCCATCCCTGGGCTCCACAGATACGCAGTATTTT.

This chain joins TRBV5-1 and TRBJ1-2; TRBD1 aligns across 12 bases. This CDR3 has 17 amino acids. J gave up 2 bases and V 1 base, and 6 bases lay outside the gene matches. Germline lookup yields CDR1 SGHRS and CDR2 YFSETQ. The CDR3 sequence is CASSLSGTGGSNYGYTF. For the CDR3, the DNA is TGCGCCAGCAGCTTGAGTGGGACAGGGGGCTCGAACTATGGCTACACCTTC.

The rearrangement links TRBV5-6 to TRBJ2-2; 11 positions agree with TRBD1. Trimming cost V 3 bases and J 5 bases; bases outside gene matches: 3. The CDR3 extends over 15 amino acids. Germline lookup yields CDR1 SGHDT and CDR2 YYEEEE. The CDR3 region has the DNA TGTGCCAGCAGCTGGGACAGGGGGAGGACCGGGGAGCTGTTTTTT. It translates to CASSWDRGRTGELFF.

The chain is built from TRBV9 and TRBJ2-1; maybe TRBD2 (5 bases). V lost 0 bases, J lost 5 bases, and 12 bases lay in between. CDR3 length: 15 residues. Germline lookup yields CDR1 SGDLS and CDR2 YYNGEE. The CDR3 nucleotides read TGTGCCAGCAGCGTAGGTCTAGCAGCTGACAATGAGCAGTTCTTC. It translates to CASSVGLAADNEQFF.

The chain recombines TRBV15 with TRBJ1-2; D gene unclear. Trimming shortened V by 5 bases and J by 6 bases, and 13 bases separated the two germline ends. Germline V CDR1 and CDR2: LNHNV, YYDKDF (reference sequence). CDR3 length: 13 amino acids. Here the CDR3 reads CATSEESHNGYTF. CDR3 coding DNA: TGTGCCACCAGCGAGGAGAGTCACAATGGCTACACCTTC.

The chain combines TRBV6-1 with TRBJ1-2; 7 bases agree with TRBD1. CDR1 is MNHNS and CDR2 is SASEGT in the germline V gene. Losses at the gene ends were 1 base for V and 1 base for J; bases not matched to a gene: 6. The CDR3 length is 16 residues. The CDR3 bases are TGTGCCAGCAGTGAAGGTAACAGGGGCCTTAACTATGGCTACACCTTC. Translation gives CASSEGNRGLNYGYTF.

The chain carries TRBV19 and TRBJ1-1, with 8 bases that match TRBD1. Germline CDR1 is LNHDA and CDR2 is SQIVND (reference sequence). The CDR3 is 15 residues long. The V segment lost 5 bases and the J segment 2 bases; nucleotides outside the gene matches: 7. CDR3 sequence: CASSFGQGINTEAFF. The DNA of the CDR3 is TGTGCCAGTAGTTTCGGACAGGGCATAAACACTGAAGCTTTCTTT.

The chain carries TRBV2 and TRBJ2-2, with 8 bases aligning to TRBD1. The trim removed 11 bases at V and 4 bases at J, leaving 6 bases unmatched. The germline CDR1 and CDR2 sequences are SNHLY and FYNNEI. The CDR3 length is 13 residues. This CDR3 reads CADRTGRTGELFF. DNA of the CDR3: TGTGCCGATAGGACAGGGCGCACCGGGGAGCTGTTTTTT.

The chain is built from TRBV27 and TRBJ2-7; D perhaps matches TRBD2 (10 bases). With 2 bases removed from V and 9 bases from J, the gap between germline ends came to 26 bases. Germline-derived CDR1 and CDR2 are MNHEY and SMNVEV (reference sequence). The CDR3 totals 17 residues. CDR3 coding DNA: TGTGCCAGCAGTTTAGGGGAACAGGGGGCTAGCGGGAGTGTGCAGTACTTC. Amino acids: CASSLGEQGASGSVQYF.

This chain uses TRBV19 with TRBJ1-1; D is uncertain. CDR3 length: 13 amino acids. The V and J ends lost 4 bases and 8 bases respectively, with 14 bases between them. In germline, CDR1 is LNHDA, CDR2 SQIVND (reference sequence). The CDR3 nucleotides are TGTGCCAGTAGTAGGAGTCCCACCTCGGAAGCTTTCTTT. This translates into CASSRSPTSEAFF.

The V gene is TRBV7-9, the J gene TRBJ2-6; perhaps TRBD2 as D (7 bases). Deletions cut 4 bases from V and 4 bases from J, with 11 bases between. From germline, CDR1 is SEHNR and CDR2 FQNEAQ (reference sequence). CDR3 length: 15 amino acids. CDR3 DNA sequence: TGTGCCAGCAGCTACGGGGGGCTGGGGGCCAACGTCCTGACTTTC. Translation: CASSYGGLGANVLTF.

About this clone itself: Other DNA sequences in this specimen translate into the identical CDR3. The chain carries TRBV5-1 and TRBJ1-2; 9 bases fit TRBD1. CDR1 and CDR2 from the germline V gene are SGHRS and YFSETQ. V trimming: 1 base; J trimming: 4 bases; junction bases outside the gene matches: 2. The CDR3 totals 14 residues. CDR3 DNA: TGCGCCAGCAGCTTGACAGGGGGCATCTATGGCTACACCTTC. Translated: CASSLTGGIYGYTF.

This rearrangement joins TRBV2 to TRBJ2-2; possibly TRBD2 for D (5 bases). This CDR3 has 14 amino acids. With 5 bases removed from V and 3 bases from J, the gap between germline ends came to 10 bases. In germline, CDR1 is SNHLY, CDR2 FYNNEI. CDR3 nucleotide sequence: TGTGCCAGCAGTACGGGGTCGGACACCGGGGAGCTGTTTTTT. This gives the protein CASSTGSDTGELFF.

J is TRBJ2-7 and V is TRBV6-5; D remains unclear. The CDR3 has 14 residues. Trimming removed 2 bases at V and 5 bases at J, with 13 bases between. Germline CDR1 and CDR2: MNHEY and SVGAGI. CDR3 coding DNA: TGTGCCAGCAGTTACGGCCAGGTGGGCGACGAGCAGTACTTC. It codes for CASSYGQVGDEQYF.